The 28 T cell receptor beta chains below were found in one sample sequenced in a study of persistence of HIV-infected CD4 T cells. These TCRs' antigens remain unknown. Sequencing used immunoSEQ version 4 in survey mode. Clones were read by immunoSEQ multiplex PCR, and TCRdb kept only the in-frame ones, dropping some. Seen here are approximately 30,000 clones, around 80% observed once, and the top ten hold roughly 6.7%. Stimulation used approximately 9.6 ug/mL lysate from CMV-infected fibroblasts. Sorted nonresponding memory CD4+ T cells were CD40L-negative, CD69-negative, CD45RO-high. Sample: CD4+ T cells sorted from PBMCs after roughly 19-hour stimulation, taken from a patient who received antiretroviral therapy. These receptors were collected from an adult woman with HIV who was CMV-seropositive.

The sample holds one count of this clone. The V call is TRBV5-1, the J call TRBJ2-3; 9 bases are shared with TRBD1. The V segment lost 4 bases and the J segment 4 bases; nucleotides outside the gene matches: 4. Per the germline V gene, CDR1 is SGHRS and CDR2 is YFSETQ. This CDR3 is 14 amino acids long. CDR3: CASSPRTGADTQYF. Here the CDR3 DNA reads TGCGCCAGCAGCCCACGGACAGGGGCAGATACGCAGTATTTT.

In its sample, this clone was seen a few times. V and J are TRBV4-3 and TRBJ1-1, with unresolved D. CDR3 size: 15 residues. V was pared by 0 bases and J by 1 base, with 9 bases between. Germline assignment: CDR1 LGHNA and CDR2 YSLEER. CDR3 in amino acids: CASSQDNLGNTEAFF. CDR3 sequence (DNA): TGCGCCAGCAGCCAAGATAATTTGGGGAACACTGAAGCTTTCTTT.

The V call is TRBV5-1, the J call TRBJ2-5; D is ambiguous. Germline CDR1 SGHRS, CDR2 YFSETQ. CDR3 length: 12 residues. V lost 4 bases and J 7 bases, leaving 11 bases between the germline ends. Written as DNA, the CDR3 is TGCGCCAGCAGCCCGGATACGTCGACCCAGTACTTC. Residues: CASSPDTSTQYF.

The chain links TRBV6-2 or TRBV6-3 to TRBJ1-5; maybe TRBD1 (5 bases). Trimming removed 2 bases at V and 2 bases at J, with 10 bases between. Germline CDR1 MNHEY, CDR2 SVGEGT. This CDR3 is 15 amino acids long. CDR3 DNA sequence: TGTGCCAGCAGTTACGGGGGTGGGGGCAATCAGCCCCAGCATTTT. Translating it yields CASSYGGGGNQPQHF.

The chain recombines TRBV7-8 with TRBJ1-6, with TRBD1 matching over 7 bases. Per germline, CDR1 SGHVS and CDR2 FQNEAQ. This CDR3 region has 20 residues. The V and J ends lost 5 bases and 0 bases, in that order; junction bases with no gene match: 16. The CDR3 DNA is TGTGCCAGCAGCCCGGCGGGGAACAGGGGACAGAGCTCCTATAATTCACCCCTCCACTTT. Protein: CASSPAGNRGQSSYNSPLHF. Drawing the rest from reference TRBV7-8 and TRBJ1-6, the complete variable domain is GAGVSQSPRYKVAKRGQDVALRCDPISGHVSLFWYQQALGQGPEFLTYFQNEAQLDKSGLPSDRFFAERPEGSVSTLKIQRTQQEDSAVYLCASSPAGNRGQSSYNSPLHFGNGTRLTVT.

The chain links TRBV4-3 to TRBJ1-5, with unresolved D. The CDR3 is 16 amino acids. The germline V gene has CDR1 LGHNA and CDR2 YSLEER. The V end lost 0 bases, the J end lost 2 bases, and 11 bases lay between the germline ends. Here the CDR3 reads CASSQDTSVRNQPQHF. In DNA form, the CDR3 reads TGCGCCAGCAGCCAAGATACGTCGGTCCGCAATCAGCCCCAGCATTTT.

The V gene is TRBV19, the J gene TRBJ2-7, with 8 bases lining up with TRBD1. Looked up from germline, CDR1 is LNHDA and CDR2 is SQIVND (reference sequence). This CDR3 spans 17 amino acids. After removal of 6 bases from V and 0 bases from J, the junction contained 13 bases not matched to a gene. This CDR3 reads CASSLSGTGDYSYEQYF. CDR3 DNA: TGTGCCAGTAGCCTTTCCGGGACAGGCGATTACTCCTACGAGCAGTACTTC.

The chain uses TRBV28 and TRBJ1-1; perhaps TRBD1 as D (6 bases). The CDR3 covers 19 residues. V was trimmed by 1 base and J by 0 bases, leaving 21 bases between them. CDR1 is MDHEN, CDR2 SYDVKM, per germline. The DNA for the CDR3 is TGTGCCAGCAGTTTATACGATCCGACAGGACGATCATTGAACACTGAAGCTTTCTTT. This gives the protein CASSLYDPTGRSLNTEAFF.

CDR3: CASSLAYGGQNTDTQYF. The CDR3 bases are TGCGCCAGCAGCTTGGCATATGGTGGGCAGAACACAGATACGCAGTATTTT. This chain joins TRBV5-1 and TRBJ2-3; D not resolved. This CDR3 contains 17 residues. Trimming cost V 0 bases and J 2 bases, with 16 bases left between them. The V gene's germline CDR1 is SGHRS and CDR2 YFSETQ.

The chain recombines TRBV7-2 with TRBJ2-3, with TRBD2 matching over 14 bases. Per germline, CDR1 SGHTA and CDR2 FQGNSA. The CDR3 is made up of 18 amino acids. V lost 2 bases, J lost 3 bases, and 7 bases stayed unmatched. CDR3: CASSLRLAGGPRTDTQYF. CDR3 in DNA: TGTGCCAGCAGCTTAAGACTAGCGGGGGGGCCTAGAACAGATACGCAGTATTTT.

This rearrangement joins TRBV7-5 to TRBJ1-2; the table's D call TRBD1 went unverified against the DNA. TRBV7-5 is described as a pseudogene. This CDR3 is built from 21 residues. CDR3 coding DNA: TGTGTCAGAATCCCTCCGGAACGCCCGGGACAGACCCTCTTATACGACTATGGCTACACCTTC. This sequence encodes CVRIPPERPGQTLLYDYGYTF.

This clone has only a few counts. The CDR3 loop is CAIKGGSPNTGELFF. CDR3 nucleotides: TGTGCCATCAAGGGGGGCTCGCCGAACACCGGGGAGCTGTTTTTT. This sequence joins TRBV10-3 and TRBJ2-2, with D perhaps matching TRBD1 or TRBD2 (6 bases each). There are 15 residues in the CDR3. V shed 7 bases and J shed 0 bases, with 12 bases lying between them. The germline V gene has CDR1 ENHRY and CDR2 SYGVKD.

The V gene is TRBV5-1, the J gene TRBJ1-1; 7 bases are a match to TRBD1. CDR3 length: 13 residues. Germline V gene sequence: CDR1 SGHRS, CDR2 YFSETQ. With V trimmed by 6 bases and J by 5 bases, 7 bases remained unmatched. The CDR3 nucleotides read TGCGCCAGCACTCGACAGGGTGGAACTGAAGCTTTCTTT. This translates into CASTRQGGTEAFF.

V gene TRBV9 combines with J gene TRBJ2-1; possible D gene TRBD1, 6 bases. The CDR3 has 16 amino acids. Germline loops: CDR1 SGDLS, CDR2 YYNGEE. V lost 3 bases to trimming and J lost 0 bases, with 13 bases between them. DNA of the CDR3: TGTGCCAGCAGCGCCCGGGGACAATTCTCCTACAATGAGCAGTTCTTC. This sequence encodes CASSARGQFSYNEQFF.

V gene TRBV30 combines with J gene TRBJ2-1; tentatively, D is TRBD1 (5 bases). CDR1 and CDR2 from the germline V gene are GTSNPN and SVGIG (reference sequence). The CDR3 is 14 amino acids. Trimming shortened V by 1 base and J by 4 bases, and 11 bases separated the two germline ends. CDR3 in DNA: TGTGCCTGGAGTGGGAAGCAGGGTTACAATGAGCAGTTCTTC. Protein: CAWSGKQGYNEQFF.

V and J are TRBV7-9 and TRBJ1-1; D gene uncertain. Trimming stripped 4 bases from V and 6 bases from J, with 12 bases between. Germline V gene data show CDR1 as SEHNR and CDR2 as FQNEAQ (reference sequence). The CDR3 extends over 13 amino acids. CDR3 bases: TGTGCCAGCAGCTCCTCGGCGTGGGCTGAAGCTTTCTTT. Translated, it gives CASSSSAWAEAFF.

The chain recombines TRBV9 with TRBJ2-7; 8 nucleotides agree with TRBD2. The germline V gene encodes CDR1 SGDLS and CDR2 YYNGEE. The CDR3 is 15 residues long. With V trimmed by 3 bases and J by 5 bases, 10 bases remained unmatched. CDR3 residues: CASSASGTRFDEQYF. CDR3 DNA sequence: TGTGCCAGCAGCGCGTCCGGGACTAGGTTCGACGAGCAGTACTTC.

V usage is TRBV10-3 and J usage is TRBJ1-3, with D maybe TRBD1 (5 bases). This CDR3 has 13 residues. The V end was cut by 4 bases, the J end by 3 bases, with 7 bases between. CDR1 ENHRY and CDR2 SYGVKD come from the germline V gene. The CDR3 here is CAISGQGGNTIYF. The CDR3 DNA follows: TGTGCCATCAGTGGTCAGGGTGGAAACACCATATATTTT.

This clone was seen more than once but under ten times. The genes are TRBV19 and TRBJ2-4; TRBD1 aligns across 11 bases. V lost 6 bases, J lost 8 bases, and 9 bases stayed unmatched. This CDR3 contains 15 residues. CDR1 and CDR2 from the germline V gene are LNHDA and SQIVND (reference sequence). This CDR3 reads CASRNEGQGAHIQYF. CDR3 DNA: TGTGCCAGTAGAAATGAAGGACAGGGGGCACACATTCAGTACTTC.

In this sample, this clone turned up once. The chain links TRBV19 to TRBJ2-7; D is unclear. V lost 1 base to trimming and J lost 0 bases, with 7 bases between them. This CDR3 is built from 14 residues. The germline V gene encodes CDR1 LNHDA and CDR2 SQIVND (reference sequence). The CDR3 nucleotides are TGTGCCAGTAGTATAGTGGGCACCTCCTACGAGCAGTACTTC. Its protein product is CASSIVGTSYEQYF. The full variable domain, with the rest looked up from reference TRBV19 and TRBJ2-7, is DGGITQSPKYLFRKEGQNVTLSCEQNLNHDAMYWYRQDPGQGLRLIYYSQIVNDFQKGDIAEGYSVSREKKESFPLTVTSAQKNPTAFYLCASSIVGTSYEQYFGPGTRLTVT.

The chain recombines TRBV5-1 with TRBJ1-2, with no clear D. Germline V gene data show CDR1 as SGHRS and CDR2 as YFSETQ. The V end lost 4 bases, the J end lost 5 bases, and 9 bases lay between the germline ends. The CDR3 length is 12 residues. The CDR3 here is CASSGGVYGYTF. The DNA for the CDR3 is TGCGCCAGCAGCGGTGGGGTTTATGGCTACACCTTC.

This clone was counted once. The rearrangement links TRBV30 to TRBJ1-2; D gene unclear. Trimming took 0 bases from V and 0 from J, leaving 14 bases between them. CDR3 length: 16 amino acids. The germline gives CDR1 GTSNPN, CDR2 SVGIG (reference sequence). The CDR3 sequence is CAWSVAGSASNYGYTF. In DNA form, the CDR3 reads TGTGCCTGGAGTGTAGCGGGCAGCGCCTCTAACTATGGCTACACCTTC. Supplemented by reference TRBV30 and TRBJ1-2, the full variable domain reads SQTIHQWPATLVQPVGSPLSLECTVEGTSNPNLYWYRQAAGRGLQLLFYSVGIGQISSEVPQNLSASRPQDRQFILSSKKLLLSDSGFYLCAWSVAGSASNYGYTFGSGTRLTVV.

The rearrangement uses TRBV7-2 and TRBJ2-3; 8 nucleotides align to TRBD2. This CDR3 contains 16 residues. Trimming cost V 0 bases and J 1 base; bases outside gene matches: 3. Germline loops: CDR1 SGHTA, CDR2 FQGNSA. Written as DNA, the CDR3 is TGTGCCAGCAGCTTAGCTTCGCGGGGGGGCACAGATACGCAGTATTTT. Translating it yields CASSLASRGGTDTQYF.

The J gene is TRBJ1-1, the V gene TRBV18, with TRBD1 matching over 7 bases. The germline V gene encodes CDR1 KGHSH and CDR2 LQKENI. Trimming at V came to 5 bases and at J to 11 bases, leaving 17 bases not matched to a gene. The CDR3 is 15 amino acids. The CDR3 nucleotides are TGTGCCAGCTCAGGCCCGGGACAGCGTTTTTTGGATGCTTTCTTT. It specifies CASSGPGQRFLDAFF.

This clone turned up a few times. The gene calls are TRBV6-2 or TRBV6-3 and TRBJ1-1; the match to TRBD1 covers 7 bases. The CDR3 runs 15 residues. The ends lost 0 bases at V and 2 bases at J; junction bases unmatched: 3. The germline gives CDR1 MNHEY, CDR2 SVGEGT. The CDR3 DNA reads TGTGCCAGCAGTTACTCGTGGACAGGAAACACTGAAGCTTTCTTT. Protein: CASSYSWTGNTEAFF.

The DNA for the CDR3 is TGTGCCAGCCGGGCCCTCGACAGGTGGGGAGACGGAAACACCATATATTTT. Protein sequence: CASRALDRWGDGNTIYF. The rearrangement uses TRBV28 and TRBJ1-3, with TRBD1 as a possible D gene (6 bases). Per germline, CDR1 MDHEN and CDR2 SYDVKM. The CDR3 loop spans 17 amino acids. Between the trimmed V and J ends, which lost 8 bases and 4 bases, there was a span of 24 bases.

The J gene is TRBJ2-1, the V gene TRBV2; D is perhaps TRBD1 (6 bases). CDR1 and CDR2 (germline): SNHLY, FYNNEI. The CDR3 extends over 16 amino acids. With 2 bases removed from V and 4 bases from J, the gap between germline ends came to 15 bases. In DNA form, the CDR3 reads TGTGCCAGCAGTGAAAGGTGGTCAGGGGTTTACAATGAGCAGTTCTTC. The encoded protein is CASSERWSGVYNEQFF.

This clone was picked up a small number of times. Additional DNA sequences in this sample encode the identical CDR3. The chain employs TRBV19 and TRBJ2-6; 7 bases fit TRBD1. V gave up 0 bases and J gave up 0 bases; unmatched junction bases: 8. The germline V gene encodes CDR1 LNHDA and CDR2 SQIVND (reference sequence). This CDR3 comprises 19 residues. The CDR3 reads CASSIDLPRQGSGANVLTF. CDR3 nucleotides: TGTGCCAGTAGTATAGACCTTCCGAGACAGGGCTCTGGGGCCAACGTCCTGACTTTC.